This TCR beta chain was identified in a study of T cell responses to AZD1222 COVID-19 vaccine. TCRdb keeps only in-frame clones here, not all; method: immunoSEQ multiplex PCR. The sample comprises fewer than 180,000 clones, 75% to 95% of which are singletons, and about 3.3% rests with the top ten. The V gene end was trimmed by 2 bases and the J gene end by 6 bases; junction bases not matched to a gene: 16. This CDR3 spans 18 amino acids. Germline V gene data show CDR1 as KGHSH and CDR2 as LQKENI. Concerning this clone: The antigen remains undetermined.

Broader study findings: Donors skewed white British and female; clonal diversity was possibly underestimated. After two AZD1222 doses, spike-specific TCR breadth and depth rose versus day 0.

The sequencing used peripheral blood, collected 28 days after the second AZD1222 dose. The source is an adult who received the AZD1222 COVID-19 vaccine. V and J are TRBV18 and TRBJ1-2; TRBD1 matches 9 bases. CDR3 in DNA: TGTGCCAGCTCACCAAGGTTCATAGGACAGGGGTCAGAGAATGGCTACACCTTC. This sequence encodes CASSPRFIGQGSENGYTF.